This T cell receptor (beta chain) was identified during a study of T cells in Graves' hyperthyroidism and ophthalmopathy. Across the whole study: Once the initial diagnosis was made, peripheral blood was obtained before any treatment.

Trimming shortened V by 6 bases and J by 4 bases, and 19 bases separated the two germline ends. The CDR3 is made up of 15 amino acids. The V gene's germline CDR1 is ENHRY and CDR2 SYGVKD. Authors of the study amplified TCR beta CDR3 regions from RNA transcripts. A set of HTBI primers served as the primers for a first-round RT-PCR of the TCR CDR3. TCRdb re-derived calls from the multiplex PCR reads in MiXCR, one entry per CDR3 protein. The sample has 700,000 or so distinct CDR3 sequences; around 15% are singletons. At least 3 on the Clinical Activity Score was recorded for ophthalmopathy patients, who also had NOSPECS grade at least 4 and duration under 3 months. Uncontrolled infection, other autoimmune disease, pregnancy or lactation led to exclusion. This clonotype was counted at least ten times.

The V call is TRBV10-3, the J call TRBJ2-7; weak D call: TRBD1 (5 bases). Sequencing was carried out using blood. The sequence was collected from a woman between 45 and 60 years old with Graves' ophthalmopathy. As DNA, the CDR3 is TGTGCCATCAGCGACCAGACAGCCCAAGCATACGAGCAGTACTTC. Its translation: CAISDQTAQAYEQYF.